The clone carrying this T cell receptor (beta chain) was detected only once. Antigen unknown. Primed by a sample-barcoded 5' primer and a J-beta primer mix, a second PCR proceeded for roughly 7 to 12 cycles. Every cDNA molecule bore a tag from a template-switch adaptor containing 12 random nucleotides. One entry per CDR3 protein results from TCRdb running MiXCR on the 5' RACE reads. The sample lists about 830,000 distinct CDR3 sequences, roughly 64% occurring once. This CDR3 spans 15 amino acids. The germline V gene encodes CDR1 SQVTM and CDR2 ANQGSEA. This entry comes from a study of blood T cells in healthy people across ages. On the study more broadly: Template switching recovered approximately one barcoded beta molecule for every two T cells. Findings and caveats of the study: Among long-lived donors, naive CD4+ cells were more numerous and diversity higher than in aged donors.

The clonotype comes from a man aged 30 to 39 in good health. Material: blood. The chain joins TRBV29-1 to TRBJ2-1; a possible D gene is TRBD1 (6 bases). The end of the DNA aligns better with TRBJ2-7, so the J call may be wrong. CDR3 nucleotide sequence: TGCAGCGTTGTAAACAGGGAAAGCTCCTACAATGAGCAGTACTTC. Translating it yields CSVVNRESSYNEQYF.